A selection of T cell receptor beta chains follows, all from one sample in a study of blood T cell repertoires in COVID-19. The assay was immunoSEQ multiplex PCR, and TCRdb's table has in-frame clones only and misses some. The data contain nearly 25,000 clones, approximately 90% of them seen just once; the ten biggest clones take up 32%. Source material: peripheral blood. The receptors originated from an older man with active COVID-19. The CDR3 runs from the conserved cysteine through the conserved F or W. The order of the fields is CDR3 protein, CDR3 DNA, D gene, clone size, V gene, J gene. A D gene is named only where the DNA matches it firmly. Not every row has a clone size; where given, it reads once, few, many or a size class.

CASSSDPNQPQHF	TGTGCCAGCAGCAGCGACCCGAATCAGCCCCAGCATTTT	-	-	TRBV6-5	TRBJ1-5
CASSSGLKNSYEQYF	TGTGCCAGCAGTTCGGGACTCAAAAACTCCTACGAGCAGTACTTC	-	-	TRBV27	TRBJ2-7
CASSSSTGNNSPLHF	TGTGCCAGCAGTTCCTCGACTGGAAATAATTCACCCCTCCACTTT	-	-	TRBV27	TRBJ1-6
CASSANQGGKSETQYF	TGTGCCAGCAGCGCCAACCAGGGGGGAAAATCGGAGACCCAGTACTTC	-	-	TRBV7-6	TRBJ2-5
CAISGGENIQYF	TGTGCCATCAGTGGGGGGGAAAACATTCAGTACTTC	-	-	TRBV10-3	TRBJ2-4
CASSQSAVNEQFF	TGCGCCAGCAGCCAAAGCGCTGTCAATGAGCAGTTCTTC	-	few	TRBV4-1	TRBJ2-1
CASSLLGLRETQYF	TGTGCCAGCAGTTTACTGGGCCTTCGGGAGACCCAGTACTTC	-	-	TRBV28	TRBJ2-5
CASSPRLAGLYEQYF	TGTGCCAGCAGCCCCCGACTAGCGGGACTGTACGAGCAGTACTTC	TRBD2	-	TRBV7-9	TRBJ2-7
CASSTGQGGGRTEAFF	TGCGCCAGCAGCACGGGACAGGGAGGGGGTCGCACTGAAGCTTTCTTT	TRBD1	-	TRBV5-1	TRBJ1-1
CASSEGWGTSGGNEQFF	TGTGCCAGCAGTGAAGGGTGGGGGACTAGCGGGGGCAATGAGCAGTTCTTC	TRBD2	once	TRBV25-1	TRBJ2-1
CASSPLAGITDTQYF	TGTGCCAGCAGCCCGCTAGCGGGGATCACAGATACGCAGTATTTT	TRBD2	-	TRBV14	TRBJ2-3
CASSPRTGVINTDTQYF	TGTGCCAGCTCACCAAGGACAGGGGTTATAAACACAGATACGCAGTATTTT	TRBD1	-	TRBV18	TRBJ2-3
CASSPFFPGEQYF	TGTGCCAGCAGCCCGTTTTTCCCCGGGGAGCAGTACTTC	-	-	TRBV7-9	TRBJ2-7
CASTLDYEQYF	TGTGCCAGCACCTTAGACTACGAGCAGTACTTC	-	-	TRBV6-5	TRBJ2-7
CASSHRPRGGNTGELFF	TGTGCCAGCAGCCACCGACCAAGAGGGGGAAACACCGGGGAGCTGTTTTTT	-	-	TRBV4-2	TRBJ2-2
CASSLAARGEGYTF	TGTGCCAGCAGCTTGGCCGCCAGGGGAGAGGGCTACACCTTC	-	-	TRBV5-5	TRBJ1-2
CASSIPGQMTTYEQYF	TGTGCCAGTAGTATCCCTGGGCAGATGACAACCTACGAGCAGTACTTC	-	-	TRBV19	TRBJ2-7
CASSVGEDRGPTQHF	TGTGCCAGTAGTGTCGGTGAGGACAGAGGCCCCACCCAGCATTTT	-	-	TRBV19	TRBJ1-5
CASSLAGGVLEQYF	TGTGCCAGCAGCTTAGCGGGAGGAGTGTTGGAGCAGTACTTC	-	-	TRBV7-2	TRBJ2-7
CATSERDSQPQHF	TGTGCCACCAGTGAACGGGACAGTCAGCCCCAGCATTTT	TRBD1	-	TRBV24-1	TRBJ1-5
CASSQDRANEKLFF	TGCGCCAGCAGCCAAGACAGGGCGAATGAAAAACTGTTTTTT	-	-	TRBV4-3	TRBJ1-4
CASSPLPRDTEAFF	TGTGCCAGCTCACCGTTACCCCGGGACACTGAAGCTTTCTTT	-	-	TRBV18	TRBJ1-1
CASSPSGGSYEQYF	TGTGCCAGCAGCCCCAGCGGGGGCTCCTACGAGCAGTACTTC	TRBD2	-	TRBV7-9	TRBJ2-7
CASRSQGGLTEAFF	TGTGCCAGCAGATCACAGGGGGGACTAACTGAAGCTTTCTTT	TRBD1	-	TRBV28	TRBJ1-1
CSVIRDSGEKLFF	TGCAGCGTTATCCGGGACAGTGGTGAAAAACTGTTTTTT	TRBD1	-	TRBV29-1	TRBJ1-4
CASSPGRVQPQHF	TGTGCCAGCTCACCGGGCAGGGTGCAGCCCCAGCATTTT	-	-	TRBV18	TRBJ1-5
CASREDNYSNQPQHF	TGTGCCAGTAGAGAGGACAACTATAGCAATCAGCCCCAGCATTTT	-	-	TRBV19	TRBJ1-5
CASSPRGTDNSPLHF	TGTGCCAGCTCACCAAGGGGGACAGATAATTCACCCCTCCACTTT	TRBD1	-	TRBV18	TRBJ1-6
CASSRLAGAGGTQYF	TGTGCCAGCAGCCGACTAGCGGGGGCGGGAGGGACCCAGTACTTC	TRBD2	-	TRBV6-5	TRBJ2-5
CAWIPKTGQMNTEAFF	TGTGCCTGGATACCAAAAACCGGACAGATGAACACTGAAGCTTTCTTT	-	-	TRBV30	TRBJ1-1
CASTMILTGEQYF	TGTGCCAGCACGATGATCCTCACCGGGGAGCAGTACTTC	-	-	TRBV27	TRBJ2-7
CASSLARTDTQYF	TGTGCCAGCAGCTTAGCCCGGACAGATACGCAGTATTTT	-	-	TRBV7-2	TRBJ2-3
CASSIQGSNTEAFF	TGTGCCAGCAGTATACAGGGATCGAACACTGAAGCTTTCTTT	-	-	TRBV27	TRBJ1-1
CASSRDLAGAAYEQYF	TGTGCCAGCAGCAGAGATCTAGCGGGGGCCGCCTACGAGCAGTACTTC	TRBD2	-	TRBV7-9	TRBJ2-7
CSVADPGYGYTF	TGCAGCGTTGCCGACCCGGGCTATGGCTACACCTTC	-	-	TRBV29-1	TRBJ1-2